This T cell receptor beta chain was sequenced in a study of cytomegalovirus exposure and HLA in healthy donors. In the PCR, 60 Vbeta and 13 Jbeta primers were used. Clones were read by immunoSEQ multiplex PCR, and TCRdb kept only the in-frame ones, dropping some. The sample consists of approximately 170,000 clones, 70% to 80% of them appearing once. Germline CDR1 LNHDA, CDR2 SQIVND (reference sequence). The CDR3 covers 14 residues. V shed 4 bases and J 8 bases; nucleotides not matched to a gene: 8. This rearrangement joins TRBV19 to TRBJ1-1; 9 positions agree with TRBD1. The sequence was collected from a woman in her 50s in good health and CMV-seronegative. Sequenced input: PBMCs. The CDR3 here is CASSTTGTGTEAFF. In nucleotides, the CDR3 is TGTGCCAGTAGTACTACCGGGACAGGGACAGAAGCTTTCTTT.